Listed below are T cell receptor beta chains from one sample, sequenced in a study of blood T cell repertoires in COVID-19. TCRdb's table, derived via immunoSEQ multiplex PCR, lists solely in-frame clones and lacks some. The sample lists 45,000 to 65,000 clones; over 80% were seen once. The sample comprised peripheral blood. Receptors were obtained from a human donor in a cohort sampled during active COVID-19. Both conserved end residues are part of each CDR3. Each record gives: clone size, D gene, V gene, J gene, CDR3 DNA, CDR3 protein. A D gene is named only where the DNA matches it firmly. A clone size is listed for some rows: how often the clone was seen (once, few, many), or a class if it is expanded.

clone_size: NA; d_call: TRBD2; v_call: TRBV6-1; j_call: TRBJ2-7; cdr3_nt: TGTGCCAGCAGTGGGGATCGGCGAGCGGGGGCCTACGAGCAGTACTTC; cdr3_aa: CASSGDRRAGAYEQYF
clone_size: NA; d_call: NA; v_call: TRBV5-6; j_call: TRBJ2-6; cdr3_nt: TGTGCCAGCAGCTTTTCGGGAACTGGGGCCAACGTCCTGACTTTC; cdr3_aa: CASSFSGTGANVLTF
clone_size: once; d_call: NA; v_call: TRBV19; j_call: TRBJ1-4; cdr3_nt: TGTGCCAGTAGTGCGCGTCGCAATGAAAAACTGTTTTTT; cdr3_aa: CASSARRNEKLFF
clone_size: NA; d_call: NA; v_call: TRBV12-3/TRBV12-4; j_call: TRBJ1-1; cdr3_nt: TGTGCCAGCAGTTTGCGGAGGACTGAAGCTTTCTTT; cdr3_aa: CASSLRRTEAFF
clone_size: NA; d_call: TRBD1; v_call: TRBV20-1; j_call: TRBJ1-2; cdr3_nt: TGCAGTGCTAGTTGGGACAGAAGATCTAACTATGGCTACACCTTC; cdr3_aa: CSASWDRRSNYGYTF
clone_size: NA; d_call: NA; v_call: TRBV11-2; j_call: TRBJ2-7; cdr3_nt: TGTGCCAGCACCCCGACAGGACACTACGAGCAGTACTTC; cdr3_aa: CASTPTGHYEQYF
clone_size: NA; d_call: TRBD2; v_call: TRBV9; j_call: TRBJ2-1; cdr3_nt: TGTGCCAGCAGCGTCATCGGGGGGGCCCTCGATGAGCAGTTCTTC; cdr3_aa: CASSVIGGALDEQFF
clone_size: NA; d_call: TRBD2; v_call: TRBV6-2/TRBV6-3; j_call: TRBJ2-1; cdr3_nt: TGTGCCAGCAGCGGACTAGCACAGGAGCAGTTCTTC; cdr3_aa: CASSGLAQEQFF
clone_size: NA; d_call: NA; v_call: TRBV18; j_call: TRBJ2-7; cdr3_nt: TGTGCCAGCTCACCGGTCCTGGGGCAGGCCGAGCAGTACTTC; cdr3_aa: CASSPVLGQAEQYF
clone_size: NA; d_call: NA; v_call: TRBV14; j_call: TRBJ1-6; cdr3_nt: TGTGCCAGCAGCCGCGGACCAGGGAATTCACCCCTCCACTTT; cdr3_aa: CASSRGPGNSPLHF
clone_size: NA; d_call: NA; v_call: TRBV5-1; j_call: TRBJ1-4; cdr3_nt: TGCGCCAGCAGCTTATGGACAAGAAGGGGCGGTAATGAAAAACTGTTTTTT; cdr3_aa: CASSLWTRRGGNEKLFF
clone_size: once; d_call: TRBD1; v_call: TRBV7-2; j_call: TRBJ1-2; cdr3_nt: TGTGCCAGCAGTTTAACCGGGACAGCTAACTATGGCTACACCTTC; cdr3_aa: CASSLTGTANYGYTF
clone_size: NA; d_call: TRBD1; v_call: TRBV18; j_call: TRBJ1-6; cdr3_nt: TGTGCCAGCTCACCATTGGGACAGGGGCTCGGTCGAAATTCACCCCTCCACTTT; cdr3_aa: CASSPLGQGLGRNSPLHF
clone_size: NA; d_call: TRBD1; v_call: TRBV3-1/TRBV3-2; j_call: TRBJ1-2; cdr3_nt: TGTGCCAGCAGCCACCCGACAGGGGCGAACTATGGCTACACCTTC; cdr3_aa: CASSHPTGANYGYTF
clone_size: NA; d_call: NA; v_call: TRBV19; j_call: TRBJ1-1; cdr3_nt: TGTGCCAGTAGTATAAAGGGGGTGAACACTGAAGCTTTCTTT; cdr3_aa: CASSIKGVNTEAFF
clone_size: NA; d_call: TRBD1; v_call: TRBV6-5; j_call: TRBJ2-7; cdr3_nt: TGTGCCAGCACTAAGGCGCCGGACAGGTCCTACGAGCAGTACTTC; cdr3_aa: CASTKAPDRSYEQYF
clone_size: NA; d_call: NA; v_call: TRBV6-5; j_call: TRBJ1-1; cdr3_nt: TGTGCCAGCTTAAACCCGGGGATCAGGACTGAAGCTTTCTTT; cdr3_aa: CASLNPGIRTEAFF
clone_size: NA; d_call: NA; v_call: TRBV2; j_call: TRBJ2-7; cdr3_nt: TGTGCCAGCAAAGGGCAGGGTGAAGGGTACGAGCAGTACTTC; cdr3_aa: CASKGQGEGYEQYF
clone_size: NA; d_call: TRBD2; v_call: TRBV10-1; j_call: TRBJ2-1; cdr3_nt: TGCGCCAGCAGTGAGCGTCCCGGGGGGGCCGGTGAGCAGTTCTTC; cdr3_aa: CASSERPGGAGEQFF
clone_size: NA; d_call: TRBD1; v_call: TRBV7-8; j_call: TRBJ1-1; cdr3_nt: TGTGCCAGCAGCTTAGCGACAGGGAGGTACACTGAAGCTTTCTTT; cdr3_aa: CASSLATGRYTEAFF
clone_size: NA; d_call: NA; v_call: TRBV6-2/TRBV6-3; j_call: TRBJ2-1; cdr3_nt: TGTGCCAGCAGTTACAGTGGTAATACGGCTCGGGATGAGCAGTTCTTC; cdr3_aa: CASSYSGNTARDEQFF
clone_size: NA; d_call: TRBD2; v_call: TRBV9; j_call: TRBJ2-1; cdr3_nt: TGTGCCAGCAGCGTGACTAGCGGATACAATGAGCAGTTCTTC; cdr3_aa: CASSVTSGYNEQFF
clone_size: NA; d_call: NA; v_call: TRBV5-1; j_call: TRBJ1-2; cdr3_nt: TGCGCCAGCAGCTTGGCCGGTAACGAGGGCTACACCTTC; cdr3_aa: CASSLAGNEGYTF
clone_size: NA; d_call: NA; v_call: TRBV2; j_call: TRBJ1-2; cdr3_nt: TGTGCCAGCAGTGAATGGGCGGGGGCCCTCTATGGCTACACCTTC; cdr3_aa: CASSEWAGALYGYTF
clone_size: NA; d_call: TRBD1; v_call: TRBV7-9; j_call: TRBJ2-7; cdr3_nt: TGTGCCAGCAGCCCACGCCCTGGACAGGGGAAAAGCGAGCAGTACTTC; cdr3_aa: CASSPRPGQGKSEQYF
clone_size: many; d_call: TRBD1; v_call: TRBV18; j_call: TRBJ1-2; cdr3_nt: TGTGCCAGCTCACCGGGCAGGGGGCTGGATGGCTACACCTTC; cdr3_aa: CASSPGRGLDGYTF
clone_size: NA; d_call: TRBD1; v_call: TRBV7-8; j_call: TRBJ2-7; cdr3_nt: TGTGCCAGCAGCTTAGTGGCCGGGACAGGGGGCCCCACCTACGAACAGTACTTC; cdr3_aa: CASSLVAGTGGPTYEQYF
clone_size: NA; d_call: NA; v_call: TRBV3-1/TRBV3-2; j_call: TRBJ2-5; cdr3_nt: TGTGCCAGCAGCCGGGGGGGGGCCCAAGAGACCCAGTACTTC; cdr3_aa: CASSRGGAQETQYF
clone_size: NA; d_call: TRBD1; v_call: TRBV7-9; j_call: TRBJ2-3; cdr3_nt: TGTGCCAGCAGCTTCTCGACGACAGGGTGGAATACCGATACGCAGTATTTT; cdr3_aa: CASSFSTTGWNTDTQYF
clone_size: NA; d_call: NA; v_call: TRBV30; j_call: TRBJ1-4; cdr3_nt: TGTGCCTGGAGTGACCTAGAAAAACTGTTTTTT; cdr3_aa: CAWSDLEKLFF
clone_size: NA; d_call: NA; v_call: TRBV4-3; j_call: TRBJ1-4; cdr3_nt: TGCGCCAGCAGCCCCCAGACAGGCGAGAGTGAAAAACTGTTTTTT; cdr3_aa: CASSPQTGESEKLFF
clone_size: NA; d_call: TRBD2; v_call: TRBV19; j_call: TRBJ2-3; cdr3_nt: TGTGCCAGTAGTATAGAGGGGACTAGCGGGAGAGGGAGGAATACGCAGTATTTT; cdr3_aa: CASSIEGTSGRGRNTQYF
clone_size: once; d_call: NA; v_call: TRBV7-9; j_call: TRBJ2-3; cdr3_nt: TGTGCCAGCAGCTTAGCGGAGGATACGCAGTATTTT; cdr3_aa: CASSLAEDTQYF
clone_size: NA; d_call: TRBD2; v_call: TRBV7-8; j_call: TRBJ2-7; cdr3_nt: TGTGCCAGCAGCACCCTTGGCGGGGGTCGCCACGAGCAGTACTTC; cdr3_aa: CASSTLGGGRHEQYF
clone_size: NA; d_call: NA; v_call: TRBV6-5; j_call: TRBJ1-1; cdr3_nt: TGTGCCACCAAACAGGTAATTCTGAACACTGAAGCTTTCTTT; cdr3_aa: CATKQVILNTEAFF